What follows is one T cell receptor (beta chain) and its context. The repertoire was sequenced with immunoSEQ multiplex PCR; TCRdb's copy has only in-frame clones and lacks some. The sample records roughly 300,000 clones, 87% being singletons. This record comes from a study of blood T cell repertoires in COVID-19. Germline assignment: CDR1 LNHDA and CDR2 SQIVND (reference sequence). The V end lost 9 bases, the J end lost 1 base, and 12 bases lay between the germline ends. The CDR3 sequence is 13 residues long. Study members were between about 18 and 100 years old and lived in 20 to 30 US regions. Either two negative PCRs, clearance, or symptom resolution qualified Cohort 3 donors as recovered.

V gene TRBV19 combines with J gene TRBJ1-1, with a possible D match to TRBD1 (6 bases). Sequenced material: PBMCs or T cells enriched from blood (not recorded which). The sequence derives from a woman under 40 who had recovered from COVID-19. The CDR3, as DNA: TGTGCCAGCGGGGCCAGGGGGAACACTGAAGCTTTCTTT. Translation gives CASGARGNTEAFF. Supplemented by reference TRBV19 and TRBJ1-1, the full variable domain reads DGGITQSPKYLFRKEGQNVTLSCEQNLNHDAMYWYRQDPGQGLRLIYYSQIVNDFQKGDIAEGYSVSREKKESFPLTVTSAQKNPTAFYLCASGARGNTEAFFGQGTRLTVV.